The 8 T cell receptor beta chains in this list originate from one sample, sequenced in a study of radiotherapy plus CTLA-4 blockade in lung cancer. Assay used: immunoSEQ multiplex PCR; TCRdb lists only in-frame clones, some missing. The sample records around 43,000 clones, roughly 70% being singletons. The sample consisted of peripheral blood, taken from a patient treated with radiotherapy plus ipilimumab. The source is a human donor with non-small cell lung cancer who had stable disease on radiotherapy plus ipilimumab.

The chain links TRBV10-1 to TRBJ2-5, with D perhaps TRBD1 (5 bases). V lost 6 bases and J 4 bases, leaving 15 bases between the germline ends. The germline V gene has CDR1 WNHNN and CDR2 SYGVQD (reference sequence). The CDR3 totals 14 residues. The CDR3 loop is CASSVAGSVETQYF. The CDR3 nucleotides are TGCGCCAGCAGCGTTGCAGGGTCGGTAGAGACCCAGTACTTC.

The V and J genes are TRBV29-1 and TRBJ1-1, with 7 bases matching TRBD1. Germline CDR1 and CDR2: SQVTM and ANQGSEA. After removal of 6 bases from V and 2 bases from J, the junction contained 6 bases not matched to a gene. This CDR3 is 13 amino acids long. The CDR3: CSVFTGVNTEAFF. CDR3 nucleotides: TGCAGCGTATTTACAGGGGTTAACACTGAAGCTTTCTTT.

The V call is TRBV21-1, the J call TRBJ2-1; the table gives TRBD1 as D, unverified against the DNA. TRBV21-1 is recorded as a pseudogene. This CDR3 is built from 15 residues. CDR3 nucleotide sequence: TGTGCCAGCAGCAGCCCCACAGGAATACACAATGAGCAGTTCTTC. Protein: CASSSPTGIHNEQFF.

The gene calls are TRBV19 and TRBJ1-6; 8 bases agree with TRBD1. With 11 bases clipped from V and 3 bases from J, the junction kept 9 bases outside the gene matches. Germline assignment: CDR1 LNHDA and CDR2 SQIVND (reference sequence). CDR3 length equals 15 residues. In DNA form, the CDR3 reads TGTGCCGCAGCCCGGACAGGGTTCTATAATTCACCCCTCCACTTT. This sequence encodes CAAARTGFYNSPLHF.

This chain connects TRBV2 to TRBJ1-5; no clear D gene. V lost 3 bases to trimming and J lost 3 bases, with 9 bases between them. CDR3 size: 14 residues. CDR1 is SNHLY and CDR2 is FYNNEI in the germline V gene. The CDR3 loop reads CASSDSGINQPQHF. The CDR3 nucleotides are TGTGCCAGCAGTGATTCGGGGATCAATCAGCCCCAGCATTTT.

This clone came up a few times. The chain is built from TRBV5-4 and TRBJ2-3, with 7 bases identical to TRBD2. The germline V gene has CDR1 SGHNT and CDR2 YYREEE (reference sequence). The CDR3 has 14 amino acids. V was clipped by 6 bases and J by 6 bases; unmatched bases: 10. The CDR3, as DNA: TGTGCCAGCACCCTAAGGAGCGGGGCCGATACGCAGTATTTT. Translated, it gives CASTLRSGADTQYF.

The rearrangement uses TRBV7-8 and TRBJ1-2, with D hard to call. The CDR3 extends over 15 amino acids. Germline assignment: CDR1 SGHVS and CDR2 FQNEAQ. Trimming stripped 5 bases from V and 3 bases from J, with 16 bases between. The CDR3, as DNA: TGTGCCAGCAGCCTCGCCGGGGATTACTACTATGGCTACACCTTC. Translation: CASSLAGDYYYGYTF.

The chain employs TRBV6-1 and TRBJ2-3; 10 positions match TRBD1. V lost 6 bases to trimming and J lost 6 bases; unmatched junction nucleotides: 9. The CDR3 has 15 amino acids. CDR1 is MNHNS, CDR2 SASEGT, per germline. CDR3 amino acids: CASRKPGQGPDTQYF. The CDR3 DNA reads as TGTGCCAGCAGAAAGCCGGGACAGGGGCCGGATACGCAGTATTTT.